This paragraph reports one T cell receptor beta chain. The antigen remains undetermined. TCRdb's table, derived via immunoSEQ multiplex PCR, lists solely in-frame clones and lacks some. The data show 120,000 or so clones, around 87% seen once. The data were obtained in a study of cytomegalovirus exposure and HLA in healthy donors. Notes on the study in general: For cytomegalovirus status, the classifier reportedly gave diagnoses with high specificity and sensitivity. Subsequent analysis showed first-cohort TCR clusters tending to co-occur in some 120 validation repertoires. TCR beta chains numbering roughly 150 were designated cytomegalovirus-associated.

CDR3 length: 14 amino acids. The germline V gene has CDR1 MDHEN and CDR2 SYDVKM. The V and J ends lost 7 bases and 4 bases, in that order; junction bases with no gene match: 7. The sequence was collected from a woman aged 30 to 39 in good health and CMV-seropositive. The chain couples TRBV28 to TRBJ1-5; 7 bases match TRBD1. Source material: PBMCs. The CDR3 DNA sequence: TGTGCCAGCATGAATCAGGGGGTGAATCAGCCCCAGCATTTT. Translation: CASMNQGVNQPQHF.